This entry lists 31 T cell receptor beta chains sequenced from one sample in a study of blood T cell repertoires in COVID-19. The protocol was immunoSEQ multiplex PCR, while the TCRdb copy is restricted to in-frame clones and leaves out a portion. The profile shows approximately 68,000 clones, 82% of them singletons. Specimen: peripheral blood. The receptors were sampled from a human donor in a cohort sampled during active COVID-19.

The chain links TRBV5-1 to TRBJ1-6, with D hard to call. The CDR3 consists of 14 residues. The germline V gene encodes CDR1 SGHRS and CDR2 YFSETQ. V was trimmed by 2 bases and J by 6 bases, leaving 9 bases between them. CDR3 sequence reads: CASSFGRLNSPLHF. In DNA form, the CDR3 reads TGCGCCAGCAGCTTTGGCAGGCTTAATTCACCCCTCCACTTT.

The rearrangement uses TRBV30 and TRBJ1-5, with 7 bases matching TRBD1. The CDR3 loop spans 11 amino acids. Trimming removed 2 bases from V and 12 bases from J; junction bases left unmatched: 4. Germline CDR1 and CDR2: GTSNPN and SVGIG (reference sequence). The CDR3: CAWSIQGHQHF. The CDR3, as DNA: TGTGCCTGGAGTATACAGGGGCACCAGCATTTT.

The V gene is TRBV7-8, the J gene TRBJ2-7, with TRBD2 identical over 11 bases. Trimming removed 0 bases from V and 4 bases from J; junction bases left unmatched: 5. Looked up from germline, CDR1 is SGHVS and CDR2 is FQNEAQ. The CDR3 has 16 amino acids. The CDR3 sequence: CASSLAAGTSGYEQYF. Written as DNA, the CDR3 is TGTGCCAGCAGCTTAGCAGCCGGGACTAGCGGTTACGAGCAGTACTTC.

J is TRBJ1-1 and V is TRBV2; D unclear. The ends were cut back, 10 bases at V and 6 bases at J, with 18 bases in the middle. Germline V gene sequence: CDR1 SNHLY, CDR2 FYNNEI. The CDR3 totals 13 residues. The CDR3 DNA is TGTGCCATCATAGGACTGGGAAGGGCTGAAGCTTTCTTT. Protein: CAIIGLGRAEAFF. The whole variable domain, remainder taken from reference TRBV2 and TRBJ1-1, is EPEVTQTPSHQVTQMGQEVILRCVPISNHLYFYWYRQILGQKVEFLVSFYNNEISEKSEIFDDQFSVERPDGSNFTLKIRSTKLEDSAMYFCAIIGLGRAEAFFGQGTRLTVV.

The chain joins TRBV6-5 to TRBJ2-1; TRBD1 is a possible D gene (6 bases). Germline CDR1 is MNHEY and CDR2 is SVGAGI. Deletions cut 5 bases from V and 6 bases from J, with 11 bases between. The CDR3 has 13 residues. As DNA, the CDR3 is TGTGCCAGCAGTACTCAGGGGTTCAATGAGCAGTTCTTC. Translated: CASSTQGFNEQFF.

A word on this clone: Other DNA sequences in this sample translate to the same CDR3. The chain is built from TRBV19 and TRBJ1-6; D is possibly TRBD1 (6 bases). Trimming stripped 5 bases from V and 3 bases from J, with 20 bases between. Germline assignment: CDR1 LNHDA and CDR2 SQIVND (reference sequence). The CDR3 sequence is 18 residues long. CDR3 sequence reads: CASSPRGRDDYYNSPLHF. DNA of the CDR3: TGTGCCAGTAGTCCCAGGGGCCGGGATGACTACTATAATTCACCCCTCCACTTT.

CDR3 residues: CASSRGRTTNNEQFF. The CDR3 DNA follows: TGTGCCAGCAGCCGTGGTAGGACAACTAACAATGAGCAGTTCTTC. The chain carries TRBV3-1 (or the pseudogene TRBV3-2) and TRBJ2-1; a weak D match, TRBD1 (5 bases). Trimming removed 4 bases from V and 5 bases from J, with 15 bases in between. The CDR3 spans 15 residues. Germline lookup yields CDR1 LGHDT and CDR2 YNNKEL (reference sequence).

The rearrangement joins TRBV2 to TRBJ1-4; 9 bases are a match to TRBD1. Germline V gene sequence: CDR1 SNHLY, CDR2 FYNNEI. J gave up 13 bases and V 7 bases, and 19 bases lay outside the gene matches. The CDR3 sequence is 16 residues long. The CDR3 sequence: CASNAGQGHQEKGLFF. CDR3 bases: TGTGCCAGCAACGCGGGACAGGGCCACCAGGAAAAAGGACTGTTTTTT.

V gene TRBV6-2 or TRBV6-3 combines with J gene TRBJ2-7, with 8 bases fitting TRBD1. There are 13 residues in the CDR3. Trimming at V came to 2 bases and at J to 7 bases, leaving 4 bases not matched to a gene. The germline V gene has CDR1 MNHEY and CDR2 SVGEGT. CDR3: CASSYQGAGEQYF. The CDR3 DNA sequence: TGTGCCAGCAGTTACCAGGGGGCGGGAGAGCAGTACTTC.

This chain connects TRBV6-5 to TRBJ1-5; a possible D gene is TRBD1 (6 bases). The CDR3 loop spans 14 amino acids. Germline-derived CDR1 and CDR2 are MNHEY and SVGAGI. Trimming took 9 bases from V and 6 from J, leaving 18 bases between them. For the CDR3, the DNA is TGTGCCAGTTCCAGGGGTGGGTTCCGTCAGCCCCAGCATTTT. Protein product: CASSRGGFRQPQHF.

The CDR3 DNA sequence: TGTGCCAGTAGTGTGGACACTAGCAATCAGCCCCAGCATTTT. This codes for CASSVDTSNQPQHF. The genes are TRBV19 and TRBJ1-5, with a possible D match to TRBD1 (5 bases). The CDR3 runs to 14 residues. The germline gives CDR1 LNHDA, CDR2 SQIVND (reference sequence). Trimming shortened V by 5 bases and J by 0 bases, and 8 bases separated the two germline ends.

The V gene is TRBV12-3 or TRBV12-4, the J gene TRBJ2-7; TRBD1 is a possible D gene (5 bases). The V end was cut by 5 bases, the J end by 2 bases, with 7 bases between. CDR3 length: 12 amino acids. The CDR3 DNA is TGTGCCAGCAGTCGACAGACCTACGAGCAGTACTTC. This encodes CASSRQTYEQYF.

The chain couples TRBV18 to TRBJ2-5; 10 bases align to TRBD1. Germline values: CDR1 KGHSH, CDR2 LQKENI. Trimming took 3 bases from V and 5 from J; bases not matched to a gene: 9. The CDR3 spans 16 residues. The CDR3 loop is CASSPTGQGERETQYF. Here the CDR3 DNA reads TGTGCCAGCTCACCGACAGGACAGGGGGAGCGGGAGACCCAGTACTTC.

The chain uses TRBV6-5 and TRBJ2-3; 11 nucleotides agree with TRBD2. V lost 10 bases to trimming and J lost 7 bases; unmatched junction nucleotides: 13. The CDR3 spans 15 residues. CDR1 and CDR2 (germline): MNHEY, SVGAGI. The CDR3 region is CAIQNPGLAANTQYF. Here the CDR3 DNA reads TGTGCCATTCAGAACCCGGGACTAGCGGCGAATACGCAGTATTTT.

The chain is built from TRBV30 and TRBJ1-1; D unresolved. Per germline, CDR1 GTSNPN and CDR2 SVGIG (reference sequence). The CDR3 spans 13 residues. Trimming cost V 0 bases and J 3 bases, with 8 bases left between them. The CDR3 here is CAWSVLPYTEAFF. In DNA form, the CDR3 reads TGTGCCTGGAGTGTACTGCCCTACACTGAAGCTTTCTTT.

The chain is built from TRBV15 and TRBJ2-7; the D gene is possibly TRBD1 (6 bases). The CDR3 runs 16 residues. CDR1 and CDR2 from the germline V gene are LNHNV and YYDKDF (reference sequence). Trimming removed 5 bases from V and 3 bases from J, with 20 bases in between. The CDR3 DNA follows: TGTGCCACCAGCGCCGGACCAGACAGGCCCATCTACGAGCAGTACTTC. Translating gives CATSAGPDRPIYEQYF.

The chain recombines TRBV7-2 with TRBJ1-4; D is perhaps TRBD1 (5 bases). CDR3 length equals 13 residues. Trimming cost V 7 bases and J 8 bases, with 14 bases left between them. Germline values: CDR1 SGHTA, CDR2 FQGNSA. The CDR3 region is CASTTDRREKLFF. DNA of the CDR3: TGTGCCAGCACCACAGACAGAAGAGAAAAACTGTTTTTT.

The V gene is TRBV2, the J gene TRBJ1-2, with 8 bases matching TRBD1. This CDR3 spans 14 amino acids. CDR1 and CDR2 from the germline V gene are SNHLY and FYNNEI. Trimming removed 10 bases from V and 8 bases from J; junction bases left unmatched: 15. The CDR3 DNA reads TGTGCCACTACTAATGAGCAGGGGGCGATCGGCTACACCTTC. Its translation: CATTNEQGAIGYTF.

A single count supports this clone. V usage is TRBV10-3 and J usage is TRBJ1-1; 7 bases align to TRBD1. V was clipped by 7 bases and J by 3 bases; unmatched bases: 8. The CDR3 is 14 residues long. CDR1 and CDR2 (germline): ENHRY, SYGVKD. The CDR3 is CAITRQGRDTEAFF. CDR3 nucleotide sequence: TGTGCCATCACAAGACAGGGTCGGGACACTGAAGCTTTCTTT.

This chain joins TRBV5-1 and TRBJ1-6; D is undetermined. Trimming cost V 0 bases and J 4 bases, with 17 bases left between them. The V gene's germline CDR1 is SGHRS and CDR2 YFSETQ. CDR3 length equals 18 residues. CDR3 amino acids: CASSLGQIIPLYNSPLHF. In DNA, the CDR3 is TGCGCCAGCAGCTTGGGTCAGATTATACCCCTTTATAATTCACCCCTCCACTTT.

The chain recombines TRBV12-3 or TRBV12-4 with TRBJ2-2; maybe TRBD1 (6 bases). CDR3 length: 12 amino acids. Between the trimmed V and J ends, which lost 4 bases and 9 bases, there was a span of 9 bases. The DNA for the CDR3 is TGTGCCAGCAGTTCCCGGGACAGGGAGCTGTTTTTT. It encodes CASSSRDRELFF.

The chain couples TRBV6-1 to TRBJ2-7; D gene uncertain. There are 12 residues in the CDR3. V lost 2 bases, J lost 9 bases, and 11 bases lay in between. Germline values: CDR1 MNHNS, CDR2 SASEGT. The CDR3 region has the DNA TGTGCCAGCAGTGAAATTGCCCTCGGGCAGTACTTC. Translating it yields CASSEIALGQYF.

The V call is TRBV30, the J call TRBJ2-7; 10 nucleotides line up with TRBD2. Trimming at V came to 5 bases and at J to 7 bases, leaving 11 bases not matched to a gene. Germline CDR1 and CDR2: GTSNPN and SVGIG (reference sequence). The CDR3 runs to 14 residues. Here the CDR3 reads CAWARGTSGEEQYF. In DNA, the CDR3 is TGTGCCTGGGCGAGAGGAACTAGCGGGGAAGAGCAGTACTTC.

This chain uses TRBV19 with TRBJ2-1, with TRBD1 identical over 9 bases. This CDR3 has 17 residues. Germline V gene data show CDR1 as LNHDA and CDR2 as SQIVND (reference sequence). Trimming removed 5 bases from V and 5 bases from J; junction bases left unmatched: 13. The CDR3 loop reads CASSLDAGTGQNNEQFF. The CDR3 DNA reads as TGTGCCAGTAGTTTGGATGCCGGGACAGGGCAAAACAATGAGCAGTTCTTC.

V gene TRBV7-2 combines with J gene TRBJ1-5; D call uncertain. V was pared by 4 bases and J by 4 bases, with 14 bases between. Germline-derived CDR1 and CDR2 are SGHTA and FQGNSA. There are 15 residues in the CDR3. The CDR3 DNA reads TGTGCCAGCAGCTCCGGTGCTCTGACAAATCAGCCCCAGCATTTT. Amino acid sequence: CASSSGALTNQPQHF.

The CDR3 coding sequence is TGTGCCAGCAGCTCAGGGACAGGGAGTGAATCACCCCTCCACTTT. Residues: CASSSGTGSESPLHF. The V call is TRBV11-2, the J call TRBJ1-6; 9 nucleotides line up with TRBD1. Germline values: CDR1 SGHAT, CDR2 FQNNGV. CDR3 size: 15 residues. The junction had 8 bases not matched to a gene; V was cut back by 4 bases and J by 10 bases.

The chain recombines TRBV7-9 with TRBJ1-2, with D maybe TRBD1 (6 bases). V was trimmed by 1 base and J by 6 bases, leaving 9 bases between them. The CDR3 length is 13 residues. In germline, CDR1 is SEHNR, CDR2 FQNEAQ (reference sequence). DNA of the CDR3: TGTGCCAGCAGCTTAGAGGGGGAGAATGGCTACACCTTC. Residues: CASSLEGENGYTF. The whole variable domain, remainder taken from reference TRBV7-9 and TRBJ1-2, is DTGVSQNPRHKITKRGQNVTFRCDPISEHNRLYWYRQTLGQGPEFLTYFQNEAQLEKSRLLSDRFSAERPKGSFSTLEIQRTEQGDSAMYLCASSLEGENGYTFGSGTRLTVV.

This clone has a single count. The chain employs TRBV6-4 and TRBJ2-7; a possible D gene is TRBD1 (5 bases). The germline V and J ends were trimmed by 1 base and 4 bases, with 14 bases remaining between them. Germline CDR1 reads MRHNA; CDR2 reads SNTAGT. The CDR3 is 15 residues long. As DNA, the CDR3 is TGTGCCAGCAGTGACTTTTTTCTGGGGCTGTACGAGCAGTACTTC. It is translated as CASSDFFLGLYEQYF.

As regards this clone: Germline and junction disagree at one end, which may indicate a read error. The chain uses TRBV7-9 and TRBJ1-2; 11 bases line up with TRBD1. In germline, CDR1 is SEHNR, CDR2 FQNEAQ (reference sequence). The CDR3 has 15 amino acids. The CDR3 sequence is CASSLAGQGEDGNTF. For the CDR3, the DNA is TGTGCCAGCAGCTTAGCGGGACAGGGGGAGGATGGCAACACCTTC.

The rearrangement joins TRBV18 to TRBJ2-3; TRBD2 matches 11 bases. There are 15 residues in the CDR3. V was pared by 1 base and J by 7 bases, with 4 bases of the junction left unmatched. The germline V gene has CDR1 KGHSH and CDR2 LQKENI. The CDR3 nucleotides are TGTGCCAGCTCACCACGGGCTAGCGGGGGGAATACGCAGTATTTT. This sequence encodes CASSPRASGGNTQYF.

V gene TRBV7-9 combines with J gene TRBJ2-2, with D maybe TRBD1 (5 bases). Trimming removed 5 bases from V and 8 bases from J, with 15 bases in between. CDR3 length equals 14 residues. The germline V gene encodes CDR1 SEHNR and CDR2 FQNEAQ (reference sequence). CDR3 region: CASSPYQGSGELFF. The DNA of the CDR3 is TGTGCCAGCAGCCCCTACCAGGGCTCTGGGGAGCTGTTTTTT.